Listed here is a single TCR beta chain. Its recognized antigen is unknown. No quality values exist for individual bases; no much larger clone is one base distant. The junction shows trimming of 6 bases on V and 5 bases on J, plus 10 bases between the germline ends. The CDR3, from cysteine to phenylalanine, totals 12 residues. Kept here is only the CDR3 DNA, which spans 36 bases and is read in frame from base 1. CDR1 and CDR2 were assigned from the germline V gene (reference sequence) as MNHEY and SMNVEV. The immunoSEQ Assay, a bias-controlled multiplex PCR, was used to amplify TCRbeta CDR3 regions from genomic DNA. For the original study's pipeline: The number of nucleated cells in each sample was estimated from the amplification of reference gene primers within the assay. To quantify the absolute abundance of each unique TCRbeta CDR3 rearrangement, sequence reads were collapsed and filtered. For each sample, productive Simpson clonality was calculated as the square root of Simpson's diversity index across productive rearrangements. TCRdb stores this immuneACCESS table with in-frame sequences only. Part of the clones is absent; in the studies checked, under half of the shortfall reflects unresolved V genes, and no reason is known for the rest. The DNA was the basis for D and trimming; V, J and clone size are from that table. Present in this sample are 60,000 or so clones, around 80% of which were seen just once. The ten largest clones represent roughly 10% of the sample.

The data stem from a study of blood T cell repertoires in COVID-19 (dated by TCRdb to the early 2020s). Study-wide context: Samples covering the acute and convalescent phases of COVID-19 were provided by collaborators in the United States, Italy and Spain. A freely available public database, intended as a resource for researchers studying the immune response to SARS-CoV-2, is where the repertoires were released. Samples were obtained from the ongoing ImmuneRACE study (first 160 participants) and from over 1,000 subjects provided by 6 global collaborators. The material from the prospective study consisted of cDNA or gDNA derived from T cells, B-cell-depleted T cells, or PBMCs. The dataset comprised deeply sampled blood TCRbeta repertoires from subjects exposed to, actively infected with, or recovered from COVID-19. The sample metadata nearly always contained a de-identified subject ID, COVID-19 status, age in years and sex. Where available, HLA class I and class II types were obtained from metadata supplied by the sample provider rather than from assay-based typing. Overall study results and their limits: The quantity of clinical and demographic metadata differed by source and by participant and was supplied without curation.

At one collaborating source in Seattle, patients were enrolled during active infection and were followed longitudinally through the course of disease. Collaborating institutions collected whole blood in K2EDTA tubes following their own protocols. For TCRbeta analysis, collaborator samples were shipped as frozen whole blood, as isolated PBMCs, or as DNA extracted from either sample type. The receptor comes from a man aged 25 to 40 with COVID-19, enrolled during active disease. Material: peripheral blood. In this chain, TRBV27 is recombined with TRBJ1-1; a tentative D call is TRBD1 (5 bases match). The sequence in DNA is TGTGCCAGCAGGCAGGGTGGTACTGAAGCTTTCTTT. Its translation reads: CASRQGGTEAFF.